This T cell receptor (beta chain) was recovered during a study of post-analysis software for immune sequencing data (dated by TCRdb to the mid-2010s). Context from the whole study: Disease courses on record covered relapsing-remitting, secondary progressive and progressive-relapsing multiple sclerosis, though some patients had no subtype annotation. The multiple sclerosis patient repertoires were compared with about a dozen previously published healthy control repertoires from donors aged about 6 to 26 years. A subset of samples was prepared in parallel using single-end sample barcoding, then pooled and co-amplified after Illumina adapter ligation.

Study-wide findings and limitations: Significantly higher frequencies in patients than in controls were found for several TRBV segments, including TRBV5-6, TRBV5-1 and TRBV20-1. Multiple sclerosis patients had significantly lower normalized Chao1 diversity than controls, a result that suggests substantial peripheral T-cell clonal expansion. Direct clustering with F measure revealed strong co-clustering of samples prepared in the same batch, which led to a batch-effect correction. The control group was slightly older than the multiple sclerosis patient group.

CDR1 and CDR2 (MNHEY, SVGAGI) derive from the germline V gene. The CDR3, cysteine through phenylalanine, is 15 amino acids long. Kept here is only the CDR3 DNA, which spans 45 bases and is read in frame from base 1. Relative to germline, V is 0 bases shorter and J is 3 bases shorter, with 11 bases between their ends. To demonstrate the VDJtools post-analysis software, TCR beta repertoires were profiled from the peripheral blood of about 13 young patients with multiple sclerosis. Multiple sclerosis patients were children and adolescents aged about 6 to 17 years. Of note for this clonotype: No cognate antigen has been identified for it. No qualities accompany the bases; no much larger clone lies one base away.

The method behind the library was PCR. The sample was run on an Illumina HiSeq 2500. Unique molecular identifiers were incorporated into TCR beta cDNA libraries to reduce PCR and sequencing biases. About 500,000 cDNA molecules were obtained for every 1 to 10 million input T cells, so each molecule roughly corresponded to one T cell. Patient libraries were prepared and sequenced with the same protocol used for the earlier healthy control dataset. Samples belonging to the same batch were prepared together, multiplexed and sequenced on a shared HiSeq lane. The original pipeline was this. MIGEC handled the raw barcoded reads, throwing out single-read molecular identifier groups before consensus assembly and CDR3 extraction. Clonotype tables were post-analysed with VDJtools, and diversity was normalized by down-sampling all datasets to the smallest sample size. In repertoire overlap clustering, CDR3 amino acid sequences, but not nucleotide sequences, were matched to correct batch-related cross-sample contamination. The raw public reads went through TCRdb reprocessing: fastp at Q25, MiXCR clone calling, in-frame beta chains kept. A single entry per CDR3 protein holds the most common genes and DNA from its merged rows. These V and J calls derive from TCRdb rather than the authors' analysis. The sample table contains roughly 730,000 distinct CDR3 sequences; only one count was recorded for 25% to 30% of them. The leading ten clones occupy roughly 0.57% of the sample.

The chain is assembled from TRBV6-5 and TRBJ1-1, with an unclear D gene assignment. The sequenced sample was blood. The clonotype was recovered from a girl aged 10 to 17 with multiple sclerosis. The DNA sequence is as follows: TGTGCCAGCAGTTACTCGACGGGGTATTACACTGAAGCTTTCTTT. Translated, this is CASSYSTGYYTEAFF.